The 30 T cell receptor beta chains presented below share a single source sample, sequenced in a study of blood T cells in healthy people across ages. Together with a sample-barcoded 5' primer, a J-beta primer mix was included in a second PCR lasting roughly 6 to 12 cycles. TCRdb reprocessed the 5' RACE reads with MiXCR, giving one entry per CDR3 protein. Of around 1,500,000 distinct CDR3 sequences listed, roughly 27% are singletons. Sequencing was carried out using blood. The source of these receptors is a woman aged 25-40 years in good health.

With regard to this clonotype: A single base separates this from a much larger clone, so it may be a read error. The V and J genes are TRBV3-1 and TRBJ2-4, with TRBD1 matching over 10 bases. The ends lost 3 bases at V and 13 bases at J; junction bases unmatched: 12. The length of the CDR3 is 15 residues. Germline assignment: CDR1 LGHDT and CDR2 YNNKEL (reference sequence). The CDR3 nucleotides are TGTGCCAGCAGCCAGGACAGGGGGGATTACAATGAGCAGTACTTC. Translated, it gives CASSQDRGDYNEQYF.

The genes are TRBV7-3 and TRBJ1-1, with a tentative D call TRBD1 (5 bases). V lost 2 bases, J lost 1 base, and 11 bases lay in between. Germline V gives CDR1 SGHTA, CDR2 FQGTGA. This CDR3 is 15 amino acids long. The CDR3 loop is CASSLQGSGNTEAFF. CDR3 bases: TGTGCCAGCAGCTTACAGGGTTCAGGGAACACTGAAGCTTTCTTT.

This clonotype has only a few counts. The chain is built from TRBV28 and TRBJ2-5; D unclear. Germline-derived CDR1 and CDR2 are MDHEN and SYDVKM. V was shortened by 6 bases and J by 3 bases, with 14 bases between the two germline ends. This CDR3 comprises 14 residues. The CDR3 sequence: CASSPMDGEETQYF. Written as DNA, the CDR3 is TGTGCCAGCAGCCCTATGGACGGTGAAGAGACCCAGTACTTC.

The chain uses TRBV13 and TRBJ2-5; possibly TRBD2 for D (7 bases). Germline V lookup: CDR1 PRHDT, CDR2 FYEKMQ (reference sequence). V lost 5 bases and J lost 11, with 24 bases in between. The CDR3 runs to 15 residues. The CDR3 DNA is TGTGCCAGCAGCGCCCACCTGCGGGGGCAGGATGAGCAGTACTTC. This codes for CASSAHLRGQDEQYF. Together with reference TRBV13 and TRBJ2-5, the CDR3 gives the full variable domain: AAGVIQSPRHLIKEKRETATLKCYPIPRHDTVYWYQQGPGQDPQFLISFYEKMQSDKGSIPDRFSAQQFSDYHSELNMSSLELGDSALYFCASSAHLRGQDEQYFGPGTRLLVL.

Notes on this clonotype: Being one base from a much bigger clone, this may be a read error. This sequence joins TRBV5-1 and TRBJ2-1; no clear D. TRBJ2-7 explains the end of the DNA better; the J call may be wrong. This CDR3 is built from 14 residues. In germline, CDR1 is SGHRS, CDR2 YFSETQ. CDR3 bases: TGCGCCAGCAGCTTGGACTCTCCTTACAATGAGCAGTACTTC. Its translation is CASSLDSPYNEQYF.

CDR3: CAISWDSGARDTQYF. The CDR3 nucleotides are TGTGCCATCAGTTGGGATAGCGGGGCGAGAGATACGCAGTATTTT. The V call is TRBV10-3, the J call TRBJ2-3, with TRBD2 identical over 8 bases. This CDR3 region has 15 residues. Germline V gene sequence: CDR1 ENHRY, CDR2 SYGVKD. Unmatched junction bases numbered 9, after V lost 5 bases and J lost 5 bases.

This clonotype was recorded a few times. The genes are TRBV28 and TRBJ2-7; 8 nucleotides align to TRBD1. V shed 2 bases, J shed 7 bases, and the junction held 10 bases outside the gene matches. This CDR3 spans 15 amino acids. The germline gives CDR1 MDHEN, CDR2 SYDVKM. In DNA form, the CDR3 reads TGTGCCAGCAGTTTAACAGCGACAGGGGCGGGGGAGCAGTACTTC. This encodes CASSLTATGAGEQYF.

The chain joins TRBV9 to TRBJ2-7; perhaps D is TRBD1 or TRBD2 (5 bases each). The V gene lost 0 bases and the J gene lost 0 bases, with 19 bases spanning the gap. Germline V gives CDR1 SGDLS, CDR2 YYNGEE. The CDR3 runs to 18 residues. The CDR3 protein is CASSVAYAGSGTSYEQYF. The CDR3 DNA reads TGTGCCAGCAGCGTAGCTTATGCCGGTTCGGGGACCTCCTACGAGCAGTACTTC.

With regard to this clonotype: The junction differs from germline at one of its ends, possibly a read error. This chain joins TRBV15 and TRBJ2-1, with a tentative D call TRBD2 (5 bases). Germline V lookup: CDR1 LNHNV, CDR2 YYDKDF (reference sequence). The CDR3 covers 16 residues. The CDR3 loop reads CATSEAREFFYNDQFF. The CDR3 coding sequence is TGTGCCACCAGCGAGGCAAGGGAGTTCTTTTACAATGACCAGTTCTTC.

The chain links TRBV7-2 to TRBJ2-7; TRBD2 matches 8 bases. With 5 bases clipped from V and 2 bases from J, the junction kept 8 bases outside the gene matches. The CDR3 runs 15 residues. In germline, CDR1 is SGHTA, CDR2 FQGNSA. CDR3 nucleotide sequence: TGTGCCAGCAGCGGCGGGAGGAGCGTTGCCTACGAGCAGTACTTC. Its protein product is CASSGGRSVAYEQYF.

A remark on this clonotype: The junction departs from the called germline gene at one end, perhaps through a read error. The gene calls are TRBV24-1 and TRBJ2-1; 9 bases agree with TRBD1. There are 13 residues in the CDR3. Germline CDR1 is KGHDR and CDR2 is SFDVKD. Here the CDR3 DNA reads TGTGCCAAAGGACAGGGGACCTACGATGAGCAGTTCTTC. Its protein is CAKGQGTYDEQFF.

For this clonotype: The junction and the germline gene differ at one end; a read error may be behind it. The V and J genes are TRBV12-5 and TRBJ2-2, with 8 bases that match TRBD2. CDR3 length equals 16 residues. The V gene's germline CDR1 is LGHNT and CDR2 FRNRAP. The CDR3 loop reads CASGPTSGPNIGELFF. The CDR3 nucleotides read TGTGCTAGCGGCCCAACTAGCGGCCCGAACATCGGGGAGCTGTTTTTT.

The chain combines TRBV7-9 with TRBJ1-1; a possible D gene is TRBD1 (6 bases). The CDR3 loop spans 14 amino acids. The V end was cut by 4 bases, the J end by 2 bases, with 11 bases between. CDR1 and CDR2 (germline): SEHNR, FQNEAQ (reference sequence). The DNA for the CDR3 is TGTGCCAGCAGCTCCCAGGGGATTAACACTGAAGCTTTCTTT. This gives the protein CASSSQGINTEAFF.

This clonotype was detected many times. CDR3: CASSLAVVSHEQYF. The CDR3 DNA sequence: TGTGCCAGCAGCTTAGCGGTGGTGTCCCACGAGCAGTACTTC. The chain uses TRBV7-6 and TRBJ2-7; the D is unclear. Trimming took off 0 bases at V and 5 bases at J, with 11 bases between the two ends. CDR1 is SGHVS and CDR2 is FNYEAQ in the germline V gene. The CDR3 totals 14 residues.

V is TRBV20-1 and J is TRBJ2-3, with D tentatively TRBD2 (5 bases). The CDR3 totals 15 residues. Germline V lookup: CDR1 DFQATT, CDR2 SNEGSKA (reference sequence). V lost 8 bases, J lost 1 base, and 19 bases lay in between. CDR3 protein: CSSQPPGFGTDTQYF. The CDR3 coding sequence is TGCAGTTCTCAGCCTCCGGGGTTTGGCACAGATACGCAGTATTTT.

The CDR3 loop reads CASSLFAGSNNEQFF. The CDR3 coding sequence is TGCGCCAGCAGCTTGTTCGCGGGGAGTAACAATGAGCAGTTCTTC. V usage is TRBV5-1 and J usage is TRBJ2-1; D might be TRBD2 (6 bases). V was cut by 1 base and J by 5 bases, with 13 bases left in between. Germline V gives CDR1 SGHRS, CDR2 YFSETQ. This CDR3 has 15 residues.

V is TRBV28 and J is TRBJ1-1; no reliable D call. The ends were cut back, 6 bases at V and 0 bases at J, with 8 bases in the middle. Germline V gene sequence: CDR1 MDHEN, CDR2 SYDVKM. The CDR3 has 13 amino acids. The CDR3 region has the DNA TGTGCCAGCAGAATAAGCGTGAACACTGAAGCTTTCTTT. Translating gives CASRISVNTEAFF.

The J gene is TRBJ2-1, the V gene TRBV7-9; 11 nucleotides line up with TRBD2. The V gene's germline CDR1 is SEHNR and CDR2 FQNEAQ (reference sequence). This CDR3 contains 17 residues. With 5 bases clipped from V and 3 bases from J, the junction kept 9 bases outside the gene matches. The CDR3 region has the DNA TGTGCCAGCAGCCGTGCCGGAACTAGCGGGGGCTACAATGAGCAGTTCTTC. Protein product: CASSRAGTSGGYNEQFF.

The table lists this clonotype with a few counts. J is TRBJ2-7 and V is TRBV2, with 7 bases aligning to TRBD2. Germline V CDR1 and CDR2: SNHLY, FYNNEI. The V segment lost 6 bases and the J segment 1 base; nucleotides outside the gene matches: 12. CDR3 length: 16 amino acids. Here the CDR3 DNA reads TGTGCCAGCAGGACCTTGAAAGCGGGGCGATCCTACGAGCAGTACTTC. Its protein product is CASRTLKAGRSYEQYF.

This clonotype has a count of ten or more. The V and J genes are TRBV5-1 and TRBJ2-5; 15 nucleotides line up with TRBD2. From germline, CDR1 is SGHRS and CDR2 YFSETQ. CDR3 length: 17 residues. V was clipped by 2 bases and J by 5 bases; unmatched bases: 7. CDR3 nucleotides: TGCGCCAGCAGCTTCGGACTAGCGGGAGGGGAGACGGAGACCCAGTACTTC. It specifies CASSFGLAGGETETQYF.

The rearrangement uses TRBV12-3 or TRBV12-4 and TRBJ2-5, with D possibly being TRBD2 (7 bases). V dropped 3 bases and J dropped 4 bases, with 18 bases sitting between them. CDR3 length: 16 residues. Written as DNA, the CDR3 is TGTGCCAGCAGTTTTGAGGGGGGGGCCTTCCTAGAGACCCAGTACTTC. It encodes CASSFEGGAFLETQYF.

This clonotype was picked up a small number of times. The chain links TRBV15 to TRBJ1-5; D ambiguous. Trimming removed 1 base at V and 13 bases at J, with 14 bases between. The CDR3 contains 13 residues. Germline loops: CDR1 LNHNV, CDR2 YYDKDF (reference sequence). The CDR3 DNA sequence: TGTGCCACCAGCAGAGCGGCGGGGAGGCCACAGCATTTT. Residues: CATSRAAGRPQHF. Supplemented by reference TRBV15 and TRBJ1-5, the full variable domain reads DAMVIQNPRYQVTQFGKPVTLSCSQTLNHNVMYWYQQKSSQAPKLLFHYYDKDFNNEADTPDNFQSRRPNTSFCFLDIRSPGLGDTAMYLCATSRAAGRPQHFGDGTRLSIL.

The chain uses TRBV4-1 and TRBJ1-2; D uncertain. The CDR3 is 14 residues long. Germline loops: CDR1 MGHRA, CDR2 YSYEKL. V lost 0 bases and J lost 7, with 12 bases in between. The CDR3 loop reads CASSQEVTACGYTF. The CDR3 DNA reads TGCGCCAGCAGCCAAGAGGTGACGGCTTGTGGCTACACCTTC.

Of note for this clonotype: Compared with germline, one end of the junction differs, possibly owing to a read error. The CDR3 sequence is CAGSPTDNTDTQYF. DNA of the CDR3: TGTGCCGGCAGCCCAACCGACAACACAGATACGCAGTATTTT. J is TRBJ2-3 and V is TRBV5-6, with unresolved D. Per germline, CDR1 SGHDT and CDR2 YYEEEE. CDR3 size: 14 residues. The full variable domain, in which reference TRBV5-6 and TRBJ2-3 provide the parts outside the CDR3, is DAGVTQSPTHLIKTRGQQVTLRCSPKSGHDTVSWYQQALGQGPQFIFQYYEEEERQRGNFPDRFSGHQFPNYSSELNVNALLLGDSALYLCAGSPTDNTDTQYFGPGTRLTVL.

This clonotype occurred once. The genes are TRBV9 and TRBJ1-1; D unclear. The CDR3 consists of 16 residues. With 0 bases removed from V and 1 base from J, the gap between germline ends came to 13 bases. The V gene's germline CDR1 is SGDLS and CDR2 YYNGEE. CDR3 amino acids: CASSVDPLPPNTEAFF. The CDR3 region has the DNA TGTGCCAGCAGCGTAGACCCGTTGCCTCCGAACACTGAAGCTTTCTTT.

This clonotype was seen ten or more times. The V gene is TRBV7-2, the J gene TRBJ2-7; 8 bases are shared with TRBD1. The junction had 1 base not matched to a gene; V was cut back by 1 base and J by 2 bases. CDR3 size: 14 residues. In germline, CDR1 is SGHTA, CDR2 FQGNSA. For the CDR3, the DNA is TGTGCCAGCAGCTTAGTACAGGGGGCCTACGAGCAGTACTTC. Translated, it gives CASSLVQGAYEQYF.

This clonotype has just a few counts. This chain links TRBV7-9 with TRBJ2-7; 8 bases fit TRBD1. Trimming cost V 1 base and J 1 base; bases outside gene matches: 6. This CDR3 contains 16 residues. The germline CDR1 and CDR2 sequences are SEHNR and FQNEAQ (reference sequence). DNA for the CDR3: TGTGCCAGCAGCTTAGGGACAGGGATTTTTTCCTACGAGCAGTACTTC. It is translated as CASSLGTGIFSYEQYF.

This clonotype has a count of ten or more. This chain links TRBV5-1 with TRBJ2-1; D gene uncertain. CDR1 and CDR2 from the germline V gene are SGHRS and YFSETQ. Trimming removed 0 bases from V and 8 bases from J, with 6 bases in between. The CDR3 extends over 12 amino acids. This CDR3 reads CASSLDFHEQFF. Written as DNA, the CDR3 is TGCGCCAGCAGCTTGGATTTCCATGAGCAGTTCTTC.

The chain is built from TRBV12-3 or TRBV12-4 and TRBJ2-1; 8 nucleotides match TRBD2. This CDR3 comprises 14 residues. Trimming cost V 3 bases and J 8 bases; bases outside gene matches: 6. CDR3 sequence: CASSFESGSDEQFF. The CDR3 DNA is TGTGCCAGCAGTTTTGAAAGCGGGAGCGATGAGCAGTTCTTC.

This clonotype was seen only a few times. This rearrangement joins TRBV12-3 or TRBV12-4 to TRBJ2-7; maybe TRBD1 (5 bases). V shed 2 bases and J shed 2 bases, with 13 bases lying between them. The CDR3 covers 15 residues. CDR3 sequence reads: CASSLRQWGTYEQYF. CDR3 DNA: TGTGCCAGCAGTTTAAGACAGTGGGGTACCTACGAGCAGTACTTC.